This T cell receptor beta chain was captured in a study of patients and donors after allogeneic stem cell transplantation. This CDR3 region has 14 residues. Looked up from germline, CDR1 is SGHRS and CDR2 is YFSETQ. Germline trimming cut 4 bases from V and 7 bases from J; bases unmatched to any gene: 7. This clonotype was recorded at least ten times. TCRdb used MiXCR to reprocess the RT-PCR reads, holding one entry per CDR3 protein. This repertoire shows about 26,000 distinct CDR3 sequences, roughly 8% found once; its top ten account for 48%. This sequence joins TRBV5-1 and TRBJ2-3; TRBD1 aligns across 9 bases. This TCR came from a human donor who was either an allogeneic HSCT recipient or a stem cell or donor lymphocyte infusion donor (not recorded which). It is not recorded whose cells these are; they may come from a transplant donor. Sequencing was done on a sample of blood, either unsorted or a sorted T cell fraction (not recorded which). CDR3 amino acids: CASSLQGAGNTQYF. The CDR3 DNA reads TGCGCCAGCAGCCTACAGGGGGCGGGAAATACGCAGTATTTT.